The entry below gives a single T cell receptor (beta chain) sequence along with its context. The entry originates in a study of neoadjuvant anti-PD-1 for oral cavity cancer. Study summary: Non-progressing patients received a fourth nivolumab dose near day 43, then surgery on days 50-56.

The CDR3 extends over 14 amino acids. Germline assignment: CDR1 SNHLY and CDR2 FYNNEI. Trimming removed 4 bases at V and 5 bases at J, with 14 bases between. Blood libraries mostly used about 500 ng genomic DNA, six replicates each. Produced via immunoSEQ multiplex PCR; TCRdb's table is partial and in-frame only. The table includes 65,000 to 95,000 clones, 84% detected once. The receptor's source is a person aged 35-79 years with oral cavity squamous cell carcinoma. This material consisted of PBMCs, taken before nivolumab (anti-PD-1) treatment. The chain recombines TRBV2 with TRBJ2-5; a weak D match, TRBD2 (5 bases). CDR3 sequence reads: CASSGSAVGETQYF. The CDR3 DNA is TGTGCCAGCAGTGGTTCAGCGGTGGGGGAGACCCAGTACTTC.